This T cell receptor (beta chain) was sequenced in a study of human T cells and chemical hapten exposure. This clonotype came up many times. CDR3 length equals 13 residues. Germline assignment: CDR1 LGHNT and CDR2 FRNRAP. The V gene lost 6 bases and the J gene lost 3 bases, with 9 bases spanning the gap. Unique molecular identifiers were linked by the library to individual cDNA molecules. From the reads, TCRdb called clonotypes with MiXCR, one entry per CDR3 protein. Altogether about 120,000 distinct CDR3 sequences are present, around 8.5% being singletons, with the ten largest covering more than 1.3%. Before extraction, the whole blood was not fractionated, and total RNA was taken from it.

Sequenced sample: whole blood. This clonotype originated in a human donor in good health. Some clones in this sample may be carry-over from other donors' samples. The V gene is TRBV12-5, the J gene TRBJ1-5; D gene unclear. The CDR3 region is CASGISSNQPQHF. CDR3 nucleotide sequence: TGTGCTAGTGGGATCAGTTCCAATCAGCCCCAGCATTTT.